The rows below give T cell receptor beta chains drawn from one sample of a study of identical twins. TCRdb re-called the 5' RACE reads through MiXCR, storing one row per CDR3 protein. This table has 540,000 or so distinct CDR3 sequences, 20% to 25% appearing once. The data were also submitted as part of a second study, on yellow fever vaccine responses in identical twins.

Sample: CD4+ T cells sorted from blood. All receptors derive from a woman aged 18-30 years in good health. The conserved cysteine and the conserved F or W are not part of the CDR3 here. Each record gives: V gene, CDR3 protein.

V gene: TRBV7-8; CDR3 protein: ASSLGWQNSNQPQH
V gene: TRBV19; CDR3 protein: ASRPGWGDTGELF
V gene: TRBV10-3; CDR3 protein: ANTRTSGGELF
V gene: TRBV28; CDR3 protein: ASSFKIGEDGQSWTQY
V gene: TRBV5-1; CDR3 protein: ASSGDTPEAF
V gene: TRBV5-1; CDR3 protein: ASSLVSRVGTEAF
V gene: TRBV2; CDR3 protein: ASRQTTSGRVDTQY
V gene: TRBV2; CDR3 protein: ASSVGQGMTGELF
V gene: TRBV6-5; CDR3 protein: ASSYSRGRVATNEKLF
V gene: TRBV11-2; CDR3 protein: ASSLQPDRLNEQF
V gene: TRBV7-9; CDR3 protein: ASSPADRFTGELF
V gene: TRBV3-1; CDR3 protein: ASSQPNRGQTTLHLPGELF
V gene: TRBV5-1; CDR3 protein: ASSPGLLAGELF
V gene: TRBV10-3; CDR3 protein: AISEYGDSNQPQH